This T cell receptor (beta chain) was captured in a study of OX40 agonist ivuxolimab in advanced cancers. Study-wide background: Ivuxolimab was delivered to patients intravenously every 2 weeks at doses spanning 0.01 to 10 mg/kg. A diagnosis of hepatocellular carcinoma, melanoma, renal cell or head and neck cancer was present in dose-escalation patients.

This clone appeared a single time. Per the germline V gene, CDR1 is SGHRS and CDR2 is YFSETQ. The CDR3 length is 16 residues. V lost 5 bases to trimming and J lost 3 bases; unmatched junction nucleotides: 9. Clones were read by immunoSEQ multiplex PCR, and TCRdb kept only the in-frame ones, dropping some. The sample has around 83,000 clones, about nine tenths seen once; the top ten hold 4.1%. The sequence came from an adult with an advanced solid tumor such as melanoma, head and neck, liver or kidney cancer. Sequencing was performed on CD4+ or CD8+ T cells sorted from blood, taken in a trial of the OX40 agonist ivuxolimab. This chain connects TRBV5-1 to TRBJ2-1, with 9 bases that match TRBD2. The CDR3 protein is CASRLTASGIYNEQFF. CDR3 sequence (DNA): TGCGCCAGCAGATTGACGGCTAGCGGGATCTACAATGAGCAGTTCTTC. The variable domain in full, with the rest retrieved from reference TRBV5-1 and TRBJ2-1, is KAGVTQTPRYLIKTRGQQVTLSCSPISGHRSVSWYQQTPGQGLQFLFEYFSETQRNKGNFPGRFSGRQFSNSRSEMNVSTLELGDSALYLCASRLTASGIYNEQFFGPGTRLTVL.